This T cell receptor (beta chain) was captured in a study of CD4+ T cells in melanoma. Overall study findings and caveats: CD8+ T cell, macrophage and B cell function reportedly correlated with neoantigen-specific CD4+ T cells. Reportedly, melanoma neoantigen-specific CD4+ T cells showed varied differentiation states.

Only in-frame clones appear in the TCRdb table, and some are missing; sequencing was by immunoSEQ multiplex PCR. Seen here are about 55,000 clones, about 70% observed once, and the top ten hold under 5.5%. Trimming took 5 bases from V and 4 from J; bases not matched to a gene: 11. Per the germline V gene, CDR1 is MNHEY and CDR2 is SMNVEV (reference sequence). CDR3 length: 15 residues. Concerning this clone itself: Antigen unknown.

This rearrangement joins TRBV27 to TRBJ2-7; TRBD1 matches at 7 bases. Sequenced sample: tumor tissue. The sequence was obtained from a human donor with melanoma. CDR3 DNA sequence: TGTGCCAGCAGTGGGGGATGGACAGGCGGTTACGAGCAGTACTTC. Its translation: CASSGGWTGGYEQYF.